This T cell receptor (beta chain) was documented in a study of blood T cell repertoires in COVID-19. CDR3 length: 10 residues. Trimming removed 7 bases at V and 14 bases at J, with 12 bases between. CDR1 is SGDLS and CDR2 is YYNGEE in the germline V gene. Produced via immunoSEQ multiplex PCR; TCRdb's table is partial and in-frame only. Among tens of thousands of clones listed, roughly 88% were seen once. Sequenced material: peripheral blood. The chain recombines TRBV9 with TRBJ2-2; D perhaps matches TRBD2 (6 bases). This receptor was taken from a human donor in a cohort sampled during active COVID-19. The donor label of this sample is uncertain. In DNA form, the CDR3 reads TGTGCCAGCGGAGGGATACGTCTGTTTTTT. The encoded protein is CASGGIRLFF.